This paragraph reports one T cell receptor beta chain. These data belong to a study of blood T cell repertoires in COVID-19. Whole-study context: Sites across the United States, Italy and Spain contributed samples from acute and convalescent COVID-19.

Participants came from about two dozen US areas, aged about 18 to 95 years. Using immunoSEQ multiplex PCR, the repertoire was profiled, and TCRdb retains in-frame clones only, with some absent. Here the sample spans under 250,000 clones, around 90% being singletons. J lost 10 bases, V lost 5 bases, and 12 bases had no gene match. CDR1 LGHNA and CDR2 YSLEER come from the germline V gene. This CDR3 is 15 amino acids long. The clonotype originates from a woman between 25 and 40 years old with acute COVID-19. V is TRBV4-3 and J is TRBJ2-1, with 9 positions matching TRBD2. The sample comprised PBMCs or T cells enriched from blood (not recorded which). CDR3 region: CASSKVLRGGEEQFF. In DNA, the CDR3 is TGCGCCAGCAGCAAGGTTTTGCGGGGGGGTGAGGAGCAGTTCTTC.